This T cell receptor beta chain is drawn from a study of shared clonotypes between healthy human individuals. Germline CDR1 is SQVTM and CDR2 is ANQGSEA. The V and J ends lost 2 bases and 3 bases, in that order; junction bases with no gene match: 13. The CDR3 is 19 amino acids. Details on this clone: The antigen is not known.

In the authors' workflow: Without quality scores, immunoSEQ junctional reads could not be filtered like full-length reads. Here immunoSEQ multiplex PCR was the method, and the copy in TCRdb shows in-frame clones only, minus some. V and J calls and clone size follow that table, whereas D and trimming were derived from the DNA. The sample consists of about 2,100,000 clones, about 92% of them appearing once. Positive CCR7 selection of CD45RO-negative cells yielded the naive CD8 cells, and terminally differentiated effector memory CD45RA+ cells were excluded. General study points: Estimated richness values were generally larger in naive subsets than in memory subsets. In contrast to clonotypes shared by all four donors, non-shared clonotypes had lower generation probabilities. Apart from blood, nothing was sampled; tissue repertoires likely differ.

The sequence came from a man younger than 35 in good health. Some clones in this sample may be carry-over from other donors' samples. The gene calls are TRBV29-1 and TRBJ2-1; 13 bases are shared with TRBD2. The sequenced sample was naive CD8+ T cells from PBMCs. The CDR3: CSVEKGGTSGVWNYNEQFF. In DNA, the CDR3 is TGCAGCGTTGAAAAGGGAGGGACTAGCGGGGTTTGGAACTACAATGAGCAGTTCTTC.